The 23 T cell receptor beta chains below all came from one sample that was sequenced in a study of Graves' ophthalmopathy and Graves' hyperthyroidism. The study amplified TCR beta CDR3 regions using RNA transcripts. HTBI primers were employed in first-round RT-PCR, then a second-round multiplex PCR followed. Via MiXCR, TCRdb re-called the multiplex PCR reads, giving one row per CDR3 protein. The table records fewer than 600,000 distinct CDR3 sequences, 13% to 15% of them present only once. The source material was blood. Every receptor here comes from a woman in her 30s with Graves' ophthalmopathy.

The V and J genes are TRBV4-1 and TRBJ2-2, with TRBD1 identical over 8 bases. Trimming removed 4 bases from V and 5 bases from J; junction bases left unmatched: 6. The CDR3 length is 15 residues. The germline V gene has CDR1 MGHRA and CDR2 YSYEKL. CDR3 bases: TGCGCCAGCAGCCGCCCAGGGGGCACGACCGGGGAGCTGTTTTTT. Amino acids: CASSRPGGTTGELFF.

This chain links TRBV30 with TRBJ1-1; D not certain. V lost 0 bases and J 5 bases, leaving 7 bases between the germline ends. The germline gives CDR1 GTSNPN, CDR2 SVGIG (reference sequence). CDR3 length: 12 residues. In DNA form, the CDR3 reads TGTGCCTGGAGTGTAGTCGAGACTGAAGCTTTCTTT. This gives the protein CAWSVVETEAFF.

This clonotype was recorded many times. The chain links TRBV5-1 to TRBJ1-2, with D unresolved. Germline loops: CDR1 SGHRS, CDR2 YFSETQ. The V end was cut by 5 bases, the J end by 2 bases, with 13 bases between. The CDR3 runs 14 residues. Here the CDR3 DNA reads TGCGCCAGCAGGCTGTGGGGTCAGAACTATGGCTACACCTTC. It specifies CASRLWGQNYGYTF.

The V call is TRBV7-2, the J call TRBJ2-7; 8 bases align to TRBD2. V lost 1 base and J lost 3; bases outside the gene matches: 2. The V gene's germline CDR1 is SGHTA and CDR2 FQGNSA. The CDR3 is 14 residues long. The CDR3 DNA sequence: TGTGCCAGCAGCTTAGAGCGGGGGCACTACGAGCAGTACTTC. As protein: CASSLERGHYEQYF.

Many counts were recorded for this clonotype. This chain uses TRBV12-3 or TRBV12-4 with TRBJ1-2; TRBD1 might be the D (5 bases). This CDR3 contains 13 residues. The V and J ends lost 6 bases and 8 bases respectively, with 16 bases between them. CDR3 residues: CASSPSGGDGYTF. Here the CDR3 DNA reads TGTGCCAGCAGCCCCTCCGGAGGGGACGGCTACACCTTC.

Only a few counts were recorded for this clonotype. The chain links TRBV19 to TRBJ1-5; tentative D call: TRBD1 (5 bases). V lost 2 bases and J lost 0, with 8 bases in between. The CDR3 spans 15 residues. The germline CDR1 and CDR2 sequences are LNHDA and SQIVND (reference sequence). CDR3 residues: CASSISQVSNQPQHF. CDR3 DNA sequence: TGTGCCAGTAGTATATCACAGGTTAGCAATCAGCCCCAGCATTTT. Looking up the rest from reference TRBV19 and TRBJ1-5 gives the full variable domain: DGGITQSPKYLFRKEGQNVTLSCEQNLNHDAMYWYRQDPGQGLRLIYYSQIVNDFQKGDIAEGYSVSREKKESFPLTVTSAQKNPTAFYLCASSISQVSNQPQHFGDGTRLSIL.

This clonotype was seen only a few times. One end of the junction is discordant with germline, which a read error may explain. This sequence joins TRBV6-5 and TRBJ2-4, with 8 bases that match TRBD1. Germline V CDR1 and CDR2: MNHEY, SVGAGI. The CDR3 has 14 amino acids. CDR3 DNA sequence: TGTGCCAGCAGTACCGACAGGGGCAAAAACATTAAGTACTTC. This sequence encodes CASSTDRGKNIKYF.

In the case of this clonotype: A much larger clone lies a single base off, so this may be a read error. J is TRBJ2-2 and V is TRBV2; 7 bases fit TRBD1. In germline, CDR1 is SNHLY, CDR2 FYNNEI. The CDR3 totals 14 residues. The CDR3 DNA reads TGTGCCAGCAGATGGACAGGAAACACCGGGGAGCTGTGTTTT. This sequence encodes CASRWTGNTGELCF.

This clonotype has just a few counts. The chain has TRBV5-1 and TRBJ1-2; weak D call: TRBD1 (6 bases). Trimming pared 0 bases from V and 4 bases from J, leaving 10 bases between. Per the germline V gene, CDR1 is SGHRS and CDR2 is YFSETQ. The CDR3 runs 14 residues. CDR3 nucleotides: TGCGCCAGCAGCTTGGAACCAGGGGCCTATGGCTACACCTTC. The encoded protein is CASSLEPGAYGYTF.

This clonotype came up many times. The chain joins TRBV10-3 to TRBJ2-5, with a weak D call TRBD2 (7 bases). The CDR3 runs 18 residues. V was clipped by 2 bases and J by 0 bases, with 19 bases between them. In germline, CDR1 is ENHRY, CDR2 SYGVKD. CDR3 amino acids: CAISEPFPDSGNQETQYF. The CDR3 DNA reads TGTGCCATCAGTGAGCCCTTTCCGGACAGCGGGAACCAAGAGACCCAGTACTTC.

This clonotype was seen repeatedly, ten times or more. The chain couples TRBV6-5 to TRBJ2-7; D is possibly TRBD2 (5 bases). CDR3 length: 13 residues. Germline V CDR1 and CDR2: MNHEY, SVGAGI. Trimming took off 4 bases at V and 1 base at J, with 8 bases between the two ends. The CDR3 here is CASSWGESYEQYF. CDR3 nucleotides: TGTGCCAGCAGTTGGGGAGAGTCCTACGAGCAGTACTTC.

This clonotype has ten or more counts. V is TRBV6-2 or TRBV6-3 and J is TRBJ1-5, with D tentatively TRBD1 (5 bases). The CDR3 spans 16 residues. V was shortened by 0 bases and J by 3 bases, with 12 bases between the two germline ends. Germline assignment: CDR1 MNHEY and CDR2 SVGEGT. The CDR3: CASSYSRGSVNQPQHF. The CDR3 DNA reads TGTGCCAGCAGTTACTCGAGGGGTTCGGTCAATCAGCCCCAGCATTTT.

In this sample, this clonotype turned up many times. The V call is TRBV6-1, the J call TRBJ1-5; D not resolved. Germline CDR1 is MNHNS and CDR2 is SASEGT. The CDR3 is made up of 13 amino acids. Trimming cost V 2 bases and J 4 bases, with 6 bases left between them. The CDR3 sequence is CASSEQENQPQHF. For the CDR3, the DNA is TGTGCCAGCAGTGAACAGGAGAATCAGCCCCAGCATTTT.

This clonotype was seen repeatedly, ten times or more. The V and J genes are TRBV20-1 and TRBJ1-1, with D uncertain. In germline, CDR1 is DFQATT, CDR2 SNEGSKA (reference sequence). Between the trimmed V and J ends, which lost 6 bases and 7 bases, there was a span of 12 bases. The CDR3 length is 11 residues. This chain's CDR3 is CSAPNPGEAFF. The CDR3 coding sequence is TGCAGTGCGCCCAACCCGGGTGAAGCTTTCTTT.

This clonotype showed up many times. V and J are TRBV24-1 and TRBJ2-7, with TRBD1 matching over 9 bases. J lost 4 bases, V lost 6 bases, and 6 bases had no gene match. Looked up from germline, CDR1 is KGHDR and CDR2 is SFDVKD. The CDR3 is 14 amino acids. DNA for the CDR3: TGTGCCACCAGTAGGACAGGGGCGGCGTACGAGCAGTACTTC. Encoded protein: CATSRTGAAYEQYF.

This clonotype was observed many times. This chain links TRBV20-1 with TRBJ2-5; D is uncertain. The CDR3 loop spans 15 amino acids. CDR1 DFQATT and CDR2 SNEGSKA come from the germline V gene (reference sequence). Trimming left V 0 bases short and J 1 base short, with 12 bases between. CDR3 bases: TGCAGTGCTAGAGATGGAAAGGCGGCCCAAGAGACCCAGTACTTC. This codes for CSARDGKAAQETQYF.

This clonotype was observed at least ten times. V gene TRBV28 combines with J gene TRBJ2-4; 7 positions match TRBD2. This CDR3 comprises 19 residues. The germline V gene encodes CDR1 MDHEN and CDR2 SYDVKM. V was clipped by 4 bases and J by 0 bases; unmatched bases: 15. CDR3: CASSSGLGWEGLAKNIQYF. DNA for the CDR3: TGTGCCAGCAGTTCCGGGCTGGGGTGGGAGGGATTAGCCAAAAACATTCAGTACTTC.

This chain joins TRBV19 and TRBJ2-4; TRBD1 matches at 8 bases. Germline loops: CDR1 LNHDA, CDR2 SQIVND (reference sequence). This CDR3 contains 13 residues. The junction had 4 bases not matched to a gene; V was cut back by 4 bases and J by 8 bases. The CDR3 DNA reads as TGTGCCAGTAGTAGCAGGGGGCGGGACATTCAGTACTTC. Translated, it gives CASSSRGRDIQYF.

V is TRBV5-1 and J is TRBJ1-2; 8 bases align to TRBD1. The J segment lost 4 bases and the V segment lost 3 bases, leaving 8 bases of the junction unmatched. Per germline, CDR1 SGHRS and CDR2 YFSETQ. The CDR3 contains 15 residues. The CDR3: CASSSGQGDLYGYTF. As DNA, the CDR3 is TGCGCCAGCAGCTCTGGACAGGGAGACCTCTATGGCTACACCTTC.

This clonotype was recorded many times. This CDR3 reads CASSPPTPNTEAFF. As DNA, the CDR3 is TGTGCCAGCAGTCCACCGACACCGAACACTGAAGCTTTCTTT. V usage is TRBV6-2 or TRBV6-3 and J usage is TRBJ1-1, with D unclear. Trimming left V 5 bases short and J 1 base short, with 11 bases between. The CDR3 has 14 amino acids. The germline V gene has CDR1 MNHEY and CDR2 SVGEGT.

This clonotype was seen at least ten times. The chain links TRBV5-1 to TRBJ1-1; a weak D match, TRBD1 (6 bases). V was clipped by 2 bases and J by 2 bases, with 16 bases between them. The CDR3 spans 16 residues. Germline assignment: CDR1 SGHRS and CDR2 YFSETQ. CDR3 nucleotides: TGCGCCAGCAGCTTACAGGGAGGAAAGCATAACACTGAAGCTTTCTTT. Its translation: CASSLQGGKHNTEAFF.

This clonotype came up many times. The chain has TRBV12-3 or TRBV12-4 and TRBJ1-2, with 7 bases that match TRBD1. The CDR3 covers 14 residues. Trimming at V came to 5 bases and at J to 1 base, leaving 4 bases not matched to a gene. CDR3 in DNA: TGTGCCAGCAGTACAGACAGGGATAACTATGGCTACACCTTC. Protein: CASSTDRDNYGYTF.

The chain carries TRBV5-6 and TRBJ2-5; D is uncertain. Germline assignment: CDR1 SGHDT and CDR2 YYEEEE. This CDR3 is built from 14 residues. V was clipped by 5 bases and J by 5 bases, with 16 bases between them. CDR3 in amino acids: CASRLGQPGETQYF. CDR3 coding DNA: TGTGCCAGCAGATTAGGGCAGCCTGGGGAGACCCAGTACTTC.